This TCR beta chain was observed in a study of regulatory T cells in long-lasting Graves disease. Trimming removed 8 bases from V and 2 bases from J; junction bases left unmatched: 2. The CDR3 totals 13 residues. Specified time point: newly diagnosed GD, antithyroid drugs for less than 3 months. The TCR library was made from RNA that had been extracted from PBMCs in TRIzol. CDR3-region Arm-PCR and iRepertoire HTBI primers produced the TCR beta libraries. In TCRdb, the multiplex PCR reads were re-called with MiXCR into one record per CDR3 protein. In the table there are about 530,000 distinct CDR3 sequences, 16% of which are singletons. This sample also belongs to another study, concerning T cells in Graves' hyperthyroidism and ophthalmopathy. That study reports: Initially, a first-round RT-PCR of the TCR CDR3 employed the HTBI primer set. Most thyroid clonotypes with frequency above 0.001 were detected in blood.

The chain couples TRBV12-3 or TRBV12-4 to TRBJ2-2, with 7 bases aligning to TRBD2. The source of this sequence is a woman aged 35 to 60 with Graves disease. Sequencing was performed on peripheral blood mononuclear cells (PBMCs), taken at new diagnosis, from a patient treated with antithyroid drugs. CDR3 sequence (DNA): TGTGCCAGCGGGGGGGGAAACACCGGGGAGCTGTTTTTT. As protein: CASGGGNTGELFF.